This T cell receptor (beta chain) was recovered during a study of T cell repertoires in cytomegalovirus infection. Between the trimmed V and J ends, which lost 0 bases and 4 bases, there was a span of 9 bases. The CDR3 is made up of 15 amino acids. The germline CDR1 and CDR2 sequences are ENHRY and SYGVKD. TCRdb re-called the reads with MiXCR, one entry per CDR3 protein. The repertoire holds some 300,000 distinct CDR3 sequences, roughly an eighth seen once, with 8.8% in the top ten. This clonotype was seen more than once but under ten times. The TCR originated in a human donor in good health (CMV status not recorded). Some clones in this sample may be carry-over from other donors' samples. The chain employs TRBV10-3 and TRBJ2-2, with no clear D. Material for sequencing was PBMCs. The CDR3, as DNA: TGTGCCATCAGTGAGTCGCGGCTCTCCACCGGGGAGCTGTTTTTT. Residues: CAISESRLSTGELFF.